This T cell receptor beta chain came from a study of post-analysis software for immune sequencing data (dated by TCRdb to about 2015). Looking at the study overall: The recorded disease courses included relapsing-remitting, secondary progressive and progressive-relapsing multiple sclerosis, and some patients had no subtype annotation. A subset of samples was prepared in parallel using single-end sample barcoding, then pooled and co-amplified after Illumina adapter ligation. The multiple sclerosis patient repertoires were compared with under 13 previously published healthy control repertoires from donors aged about 6 to 26 years. The investigation overall reported the following: Compared with controls, multiple sclerosis patients had significantly lower normalized Chao1 diversity, a finding suggesting substantial peripheral T-cell clonal expansion. The multiple sclerosis patient group was slightly younger than the control group. Significantly higher frequencies in patients than in controls were found for a few TRBV segments, including TRBV5-6, TRBV5-1 and TRBV20-1. Direct clustering with F measure revealed strong co-clustering of samples prepared in the same batch, which led to a batch-effect correction.

A remark on this clonotype: The antigen it binds to is not known. No base quality information exists; no much larger clone differs at one position.

To demonstrate the VDJtools post-analysis software, the study profiled TCR beta repertoires from the peripheral blood of about 13 young patients with multiple sclerosis. The patients with multiple sclerosis were children and adolescents between roughly 6 and 15 years of age. Receptor libraries were prepared by PCR. This sample was sequenced with an Illumina HiSeq 2500. To reduce PCR and sequencing biases, unique molecular identifiers were incorporated into the TCR beta cDNA libraries. Approximately 500,000 cDNA molecules were obtained per 1 to 10 million input T cells, so each molecule approximated one T cell. The same protocol used for the earlier healthy control dataset was applied to prepare and sequence the patient libraries. Samples belonging to the same batch were prepared together, multiplexed and sequenced on a shared HiSeq lane. Per the original workflow: Raw barcoded reads were processed with MIGEC, discarding single-read molecular identifier groups before consensus assembly and CDR3 extraction. Clonotype tables were post-analysed with VDJtools, normalizing diversity by down-sampling all datasets to the smallest sample size. In repertoire overlap clustering, CDR3 amino acid sequences, but not nucleotide sequences, were matched to correct batch-related cross-sample contamination. TCRdb reprocessed the public reads (quality trimming at Q25 with fastp, clone calling with MiXCR) and kept in-frame beta chains. A single entry per CDR3 protein holds the most common genes and DNA from its merged rows. The V and J calls were determined by TCRdb, not by the authors. Across this sample there are approximately 690,000 distinct CDR3 sequences, with roughly three fifths seen only once. The ten largest clones represent around 11% of the sample.

Based on the germline V gene, the CDR1 and CDR2 sequences are SGDLS and YYNGEE. The CDR3 holds 17 amino acids from the cysteine to the phenylalanine. Of the read, only the CDR3 DNA is kept; its 51 bases are in frame from base 1. The clonotype originates from a girl aged 2 to 9 with multiple sclerosis. Sequences were obtained from blood. The chain couples TRBV9 to TRBJ2-1; the D segment cannot be called with confidence. The J call could be wrong; TRBJ2-7 is a better fit for the DNA end. The CDR3 has the sequence CASSVATGGMGYNEQYF. The DNA reads TGTGCCAGCAGCGTAGCTACCGGTGGTATGGGGTACAATGAGCAGTACTTC.